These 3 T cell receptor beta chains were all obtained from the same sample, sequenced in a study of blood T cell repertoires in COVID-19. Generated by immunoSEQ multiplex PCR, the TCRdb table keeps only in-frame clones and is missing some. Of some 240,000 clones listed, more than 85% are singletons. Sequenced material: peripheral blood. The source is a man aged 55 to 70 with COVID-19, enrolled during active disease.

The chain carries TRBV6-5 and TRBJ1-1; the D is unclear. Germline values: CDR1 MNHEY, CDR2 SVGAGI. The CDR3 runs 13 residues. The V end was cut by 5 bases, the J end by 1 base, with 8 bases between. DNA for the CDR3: TGTGCCAGCAGTACTAGGGAGAACACTGAAGCTTTCTTT. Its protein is CASSTRENTEAFF.

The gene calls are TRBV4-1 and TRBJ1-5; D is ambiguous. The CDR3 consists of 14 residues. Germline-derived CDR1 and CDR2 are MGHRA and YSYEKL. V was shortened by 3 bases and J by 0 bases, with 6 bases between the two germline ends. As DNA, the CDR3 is TGCGCCAGCAGCCAGTTTAGTAGCAATCAGCCCCAGCATTTT. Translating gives CASSQFSSNQPQHF.

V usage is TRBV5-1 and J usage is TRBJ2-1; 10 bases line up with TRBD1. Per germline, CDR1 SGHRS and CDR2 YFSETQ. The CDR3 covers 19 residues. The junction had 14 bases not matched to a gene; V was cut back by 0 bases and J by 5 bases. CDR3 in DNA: TGCGCCAGCAGCTTGGGACAGGGGGCGGCGGGAGGCACGGACAATGAGCAGTTCTTC. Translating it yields CASSLGQGAAGGTDNEQFF. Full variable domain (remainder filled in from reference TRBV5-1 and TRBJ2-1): KAGVTQTPRYLIKTRGQQVTLSCSPISGHRSVSWYQQTPGQGLQFLFEYFSETQRNKGNFPGRFSGRQFSNSRSEMNVSTLELGDSALYLCASSLGQGAAGGTDNEQFFGPGTRLTVL.